Presented here are 26 T cell receptor beta chains from one specimen sequenced in a study of Ad26.COV2.S vaccination and SARS-CoV-2 variants. This sample's treatment: some 20 received Ad26.COV2.S at low or high dose, single or two shots; several received placebo; per-sample allocation not given. The samples date from day 63 after the first vaccine or placebo injection. Using immunoSEQ multiplex PCR, the repertoire was profiled, and TCRdb retains in-frame clones only, with some absent. The sample carries hundreds of thousands of clones, about 85% recorded once. This material consisted of peripheral blood, taken in a trial of Ad26.COV2.S vaccine versus placebo. These TCRs come from a person between 18 and 65 years old who received the Ad26.COV2.S COVID-19 vaccine or a placebo.

The chain uses TRBV28 and TRBJ2-2, with TRBD2 as a possible D gene (6 bases). Germline CDR1 is MDHEN and CDR2 is SYDVKM. The length of the CDR3 is 16 residues. Trimming stripped 6 bases from V and 7 bases from J, with 21 bases between. The CDR3 is CASRTYTGSGFGELFF. The CDR3 DNA is TGTGCCAGCAGAACCTACACCGGGAGTGGCTTCGGGGAGCTGTTTTTT.

V is TRBV18 and J is TRBJ1-1; 11 bases are a match to TRBD1. Germline V CDR1 and CDR2: KGHSH, LQKENI. V lost 5 bases, J lost 1 base, and 3 bases stayed unmatched. CDR3 length equals 15 residues. Here the CDR3 DNA reads TGTGCCAGCTCATCGGGACAGGGGGGGAACACTGAAGCTTTCTTT. It codes for CASSSGQGGNTEAFF.

This rearrangement joins TRBV30 to TRBJ2-1; D possibly corresponds to TRBD1 (6 bases). Trimming stripped 3 bases from V and 6 bases from J, with 15 bases between. The CDR3 covers 14 residues. Looked up from germline, CDR1 is GTSNPN and CDR2 is SVGIG (reference sequence). This CDR3 is CAWSETGFFNEQFF. CDR3 in DNA: TGTGCCTGGAGCGAAACAGGGTTCTTCAATGAGCAGTTCTTC.

The chain has TRBV3-1 (or the pseudogene TRBV3-2) and TRBJ1-1; TRBD1 matches 7 bases. V gave up 5 bases and J gave up 2 bases; unmatched junction bases: 8. CDR1 LGHDT and CDR2 YNNKEL come from the germline V gene (reference sequence). This CDR3 is 15 amino acids long. The DNA of the CDR3 is TGTGCCAGCAGCTCTACAGGGGTGACAAACACTGAAGCTTTCTTT. It encodes CASSSTGVTNTEAFF.

A single count supports this clone. The V call is TRBV4-3, the J call TRBJ1-5, with D possibly matching TRBD1 (5 bases). V dropped 2 bases and J dropped 6 bases, with 14 bases sitting between them. Germline V lookup: CDR1 LGHNA, CDR2 YSLEER. The CDR3 sequence is 15 residues long. The CDR3 region is CASSQSRGGSQPQHF. Here the CDR3 DNA reads TGCGCCAGCAGCCAATCGAGGGGCGGGAGTCAGCCCCAGCATTTT.

Details on this clone: Compared with germline, one end of the junction differs, possibly owing to a read error. The genes are TRBV7-2 and TRBJ1-3; no firm D call. The germline V gene encodes CDR1 SGHTA and CDR2 FQGNSA. The CDR3 is made up of 14 amino acids. CDR3 bases: TGTGCCAGCAGCCCCTCTGGCGGGGATCTTAGGGTCGATTTT. Protein sequence: CASSPSGGDLRVDF.

This sequence joins TRBV6-6 and TRBJ2-7; 7 nucleotides agree with TRBD2. The germline V gene encodes CDR1 MNHNY and CDR2 SVGAGI (reference sequence). V shed 10 bases, J shed 0 bases, and the junction held 6 bases outside the gene matches. CDR3 length equals 13 residues. The DNA of the CDR3 is TGTGCCACCCTAACGGGGGGCTCCTACGAGCAGTACTTC. It is translated as CATLTGGSYEQYF.

This chain connects TRBV6-5 to TRBJ1-5; the D gene is possibly TRBD1 (6 bases). V lost 9 bases and J lost 6, with 15 bases in between. Germline V gene data show CDR1 as MNHEY and CDR2 as SVGAGI. The CDR3 totals 13 residues. CDR3 residues: CASQQGYLQPQHF. The CDR3 nucleotides are TGTGCCAGTCAACAGGGTTACCTTCAGCCCCAGCATTTT.

The chain combines TRBV18 with TRBJ1-4; 7 bases agree with TRBD1. Unmatched junction bases numbered 4, after V lost 2 bases and J lost 4 bases. The CDR3 consists of 15 residues. Germline values: CDR1 KGHSH, CDR2 LQKENI. CDR3 DNA sequence: TGTGCCAGCTCACCAGGGACAGAAAATAATGAAAAACTGTTTTTT. Amino acids: CASSPGTENNEKLFF.

V gene TRBV24-1 combines with J gene TRBJ1-1; 9 positions agree with TRBD1. Germline-derived CDR1 and CDR2 are KGHDR and SFDVKD. Losses at the gene ends were 2 bases for V and 10 bases for J; bases not matched to a gene: 10. This CDR3 is 15 amino acids long. The CDR3 DNA is TGTGCCACCAGTGATTACTATCGGGACAGGGCGGGAGCTTTCTTT. This codes for CATSDYYRDRAGAFF.

This clone was detected only a few times. CDR3 sequence (DNA): TGTGCCAGCAGCAAGCCTACAGGGATTAGCACTGAAGCTTTCTTT. It encodes CASSKPTGISTEAFF. The V and J genes are TRBV7-2 and TRBJ1-1, with a possible D match to TRBD1 (6 bases). Germline CDR1 SGHTA, CDR2 FQGNSA. CDR3 length equals 15 residues. Trimming pared 5 bases from V and 4 bases from J, leaving 17 bases between.

The CDR3 reads CASSLVGSSDEQFF. The CDR3, as DNA: TGTGCCAGCAGTTTGGTCGGGAGTAGCGATGAGCAGTTCTTC. V usage is TRBV28 and J usage is TRBJ2-1; D may be TRBD2 (6 bases). The CDR3 spans 14 residues. The V gene's germline CDR1 is MDHEN and CDR2 SYDVKM. V was cut by 3 bases and J by 8 bases, with 14 bases left in between.

In its sample, this clone was seen once. This chain connects TRBV7-9 to TRBJ1-2, with 9 bases aligning to TRBD1. This CDR3 has 15 residues. V was clipped by 5 bases and J by 6 bases; unmatched bases: 10. Germline CDR1 and CDR2: SEHNR and FQNEAQ (reference sequence). The CDR3: CASSTGTGLRDGYTF. The CDR3 nucleotides read TGTGCCAGCAGCACCGGGACAGGGCTGAGGGATGGCTACACCTTC.

This chain links TRBV7-8 with TRBJ1-1, with 7 bases matching TRBD1. The CDR3 runs 14 residues. Trimming removed 0 bases from V and 11 bases from J; junction bases left unmatched: 9. Looked up from germline, CDR1 is SGHVS and CDR2 is FQNEAQ. The CDR3 sequence is CASSLARGQNPAFF. Written as DNA, the CDR3 is TGTGCCAGCAGCTTAGCGCGGGGACAGAATCCCGCTTTCTTT.

V is TRBV6-2 or TRBV6-3 and J is TRBJ2-7; 7 positions agree with TRBD1. The CDR3 spans 13 residues. Germline CDR1 MNHEY, CDR2 SVGEGT. With 6 bases clipped from V and 7 bases from J, the junction kept 9 bases outside the gene matches. The CDR3 DNA reads as TGTGCCAGCAGCCAAAGACAGGGTCGGGAGCAGTACTTC. Amino acids: CASSQRQGREQYF.

The rearrangement links TRBV30 to TRBJ2-6, with 8 bases lining up with TRBD1. Germline V CDR1 and CDR2: GTSNPN, SVGIG (reference sequence). The CDR3 runs 17 residues. The V and J ends lost 3 bases and 3 bases, in that order; junction bases with no gene match: 10. The CDR3 loop reads CAWRLPGGLGGANVLTF. Here the CDR3 DNA reads TGTGCCTGGAGATTACCAGGGGGCCTCGGTGGGGCCAACGTCCTGACTTTC.

V is TRBV5-1 and J is TRBJ2-3; D ambiguous. The CDR3 runs 14 residues. Germline CDR1 and CDR2: SGHRS and YFSETQ. V was pared by 2 bases and J by 0 bases, with 7 bases between. The CDR3 sequence is CASSLTSSTDTQYF. CDR3 nucleotide sequence: TGCGCCAGCAGCTTAACCTCTAGCACAGATACGCAGTATTTT. The whole variable domain, filled in from reference TRBV5-1 and TRBJ2-3, reads KAGVTQTPRYLIKTRGQQVTLSCSPISGHRSVSWYQQTPGQGLQFLFEYFSETQRNKGNFPGRFSGRQFSNSRSEMNVSTLELGDSALYLCASSLTSSTDTQYFGPGTRLTVL.

This clone was observed a single time. This rearrangement joins TRBV6-4 to TRBJ2-1, with 14 positions matching TRBD2. The germline V gene encodes CDR1 MRHNA and CDR2 SNTAGT. The V and J ends lost 3 bases and 7 bases, in that order; junction bases with no gene match: 2. The CDR3 covers 15 residues. The CDR3 loop is CASSEGTSGGNEQFF. The CDR3 nucleotides read TGTGCCAGCAGTGAAGGGACTAGCGGGGGAAATGAGCAGTTCTTC.

The chain employs TRBV25-1 and TRBJ2-1; D remains ambiguous. V lost 4 bases and J 9 bases, leaving 7 bases between the germline ends. Germline CDR1 MGHDK, CDR2 SYGVNS. The CDR3 loop spans 11 amino acids. CDR3 sequence reads: CASSAKAEQFF. CDR3 nucleotides: TGTGCCAGCAGTGCTAAGGCTGAGCAGTTCTTC.

The chain carries TRBV6-2 or TRBV6-3 and TRBJ1-5; 7 bases line up with TRBD1. The ends lost 6 bases at V and 5 bases at J; junction bases unmatched: 7. This CDR3 is 14 amino acids long. Germline loops: CDR1 MNHEY, CDR2 SVGEGT. CDR3 sequence: CASSWTGWDQPQHF. The DNA of the CDR3 is TGTGCCAGCAGCTGGACAGGTTGGGATCAGCCCCAGCATTTT.

J is TRBJ1-4 and V is TRBV28; the D is unclear. The CDR3 sequence is 11 residues long. Germline lookup yields CDR1 MDHEN and CDR2 SYDVKM. Trimming took 2 bases from V and 7 from J, leaving 2 bases between them. The CDR3 loop reads CASSLGEKLFF. The DNA of the CDR3 is TGTGCCAGCAGTTTAGGTGAAAAACTGTTTTTT.

The chain combines TRBV4-2 with TRBJ2-1; 10 bases agree with TRBD2. The CDR3 is 15 residues long. V gave up 0 bases and J gave up 5 bases; unmatched junction bases: 1. Germline V CDR1 and CDR2: LGHNA, YNFKEQ. CDR3 DNA sequence: TGTGCCAGCAGCCAAGAACTAGCGGGGAACAATGAGCAGTTCTTC. As protein: CASSQELAGNNEQFF.

The chain recombines TRBV27 with TRBJ2-2, with D hard to call. The V gene lost 8 bases and the J gene lost 6 bases, with 25 bases spanning the gap. CDR1 and CDR2 (germline): MNHEY, SMNVEV (reference sequence). This CDR3 region has 17 residues. CDR3 DNA: TGTGCCAGCCGAACCAGGTTGGCAGGAGTGTTTCCCGGGGAGCTGTTTTTT. Protein product: CASRTRLAGVFPGELFF.

The rearrangement uses TRBV14 and TRBJ1-2; D gene ambiguous. In germline, CDR1 is SGHDN, CDR2 FVKESK. The CDR3 length is 13 residues. The V and J ends lost 1 base and 5 bases respectively, with 8 bases between them. CDR3 region: CASSQARGYGYTF. Here the CDR3 DNA reads TGTGCCAGCAGCCAAGCGCGTGGTTATGGCTACACCTTC.

The chain joins TRBV9 to TRBJ1-4, with 8 bases lining up with TRBD1. The CDR3 is 14 amino acids. Germline V gives CDR1 SGDLS, CDR2 YYNGEE. J was trimmed by 4 bases and V by 4 bases; bases with no gene match: 3. CDR3 DNA: TGTGCCAGCAGCCGGACAGGGCTTAATGAAAAACTGTTTTTT. This translates into CASSRTGLNEKLFF. The full variable domain, its missing parts supplied by reference TRBV9 and TRBJ1-4, is DSGVTQTPKHLITATGQRVTLRCSPRSGDLSVYWYQQSLDQGLQFLIQYYNGEERAKGNILERFSAQQFPDLHSELNLSSLELGDSALYFCASSRTGLNEKLFFGSGTQLSVL.

This chain connects TRBV11-3 to TRBJ2-3; D remains unclear. The CDR3 contains 13 residues. V lost 2 bases to trimming and J lost 5 bases, with 8 bases between them. CDR1 SGHNT and CDR2 YENEEA come from the germline V gene. CDR3 amino acids: CASSLPTLDTQYF. DNA for the CDR3: TGTGCCAGCAGCTTACCGACACTAGATACGCAGTATTTT. Full variable domain (remainder filled in from reference TRBV11-3 and TRBJ2-3): EAGVVQSPRYKIIEKKQPVAFWCNPISGHNTLYWYLQNLGQGPELLIRYENEEAVDDSQLPKDRFSAERLKGVDSTLKIQPAELGDSAVYLCASSLPTLDTQYFGPGTRLTVL.